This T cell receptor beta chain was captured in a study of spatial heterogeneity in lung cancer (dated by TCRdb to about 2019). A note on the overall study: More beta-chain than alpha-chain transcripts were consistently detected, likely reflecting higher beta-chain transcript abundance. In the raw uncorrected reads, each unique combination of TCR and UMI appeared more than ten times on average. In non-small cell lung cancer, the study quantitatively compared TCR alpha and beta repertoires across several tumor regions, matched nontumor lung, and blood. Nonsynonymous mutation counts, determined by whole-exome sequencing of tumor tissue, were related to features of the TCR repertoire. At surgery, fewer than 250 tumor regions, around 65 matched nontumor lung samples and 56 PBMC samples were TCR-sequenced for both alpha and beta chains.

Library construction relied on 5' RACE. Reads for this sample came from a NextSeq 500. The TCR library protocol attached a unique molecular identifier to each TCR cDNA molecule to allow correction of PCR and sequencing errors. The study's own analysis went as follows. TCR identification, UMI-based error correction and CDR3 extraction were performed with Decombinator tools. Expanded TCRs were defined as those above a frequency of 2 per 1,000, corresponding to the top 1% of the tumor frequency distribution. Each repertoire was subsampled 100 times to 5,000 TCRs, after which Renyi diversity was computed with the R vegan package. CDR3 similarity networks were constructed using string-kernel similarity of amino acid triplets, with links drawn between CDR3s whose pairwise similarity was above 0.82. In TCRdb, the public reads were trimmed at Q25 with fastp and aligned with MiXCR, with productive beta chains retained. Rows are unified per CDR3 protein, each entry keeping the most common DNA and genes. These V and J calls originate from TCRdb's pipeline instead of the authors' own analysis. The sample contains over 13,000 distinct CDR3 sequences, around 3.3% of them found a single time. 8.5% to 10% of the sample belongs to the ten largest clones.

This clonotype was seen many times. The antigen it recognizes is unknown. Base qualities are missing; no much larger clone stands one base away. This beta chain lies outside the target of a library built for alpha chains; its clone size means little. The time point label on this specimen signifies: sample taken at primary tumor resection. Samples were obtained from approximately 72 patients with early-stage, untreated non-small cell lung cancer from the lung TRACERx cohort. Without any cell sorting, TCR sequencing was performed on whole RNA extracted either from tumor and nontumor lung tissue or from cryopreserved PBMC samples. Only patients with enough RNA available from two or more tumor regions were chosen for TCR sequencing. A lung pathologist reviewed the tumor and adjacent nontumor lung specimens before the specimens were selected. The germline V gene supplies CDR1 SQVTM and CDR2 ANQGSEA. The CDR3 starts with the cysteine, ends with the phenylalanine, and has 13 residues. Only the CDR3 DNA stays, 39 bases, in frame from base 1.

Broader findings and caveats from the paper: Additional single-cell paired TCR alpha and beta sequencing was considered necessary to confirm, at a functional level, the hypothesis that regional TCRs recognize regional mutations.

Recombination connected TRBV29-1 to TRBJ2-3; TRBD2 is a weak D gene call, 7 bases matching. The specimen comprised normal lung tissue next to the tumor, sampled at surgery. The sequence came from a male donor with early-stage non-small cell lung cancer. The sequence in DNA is TGCAGTTGGGGGAGGGGGGGCACAGATACGCAGTATTTT. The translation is CSWGRGGTDTQYF.